This T cell receptor (beta chain) was identified in a study of T cell repertoires in cytomegalovirus infection. Findings and limits, study-wide: Dominating the ex vivo response were HLA-C-restricted CMV-specific TCR beta clonotypes.

TCRdb re-analysed the reads in MiXCR, keeping a single row per CDR3 protein. The data contain 680,000 or so distinct CDR3 sequences, 35% of them seen just once; the ten biggest clones take up around 2.8%. This clonotype was observed a few times. What it recognizes is unknown. Germline V gene lookup returns CDR1 MDHEN and CDR2 SYDVKM. The CDR3 loop spans 13 amino acids. Trimming removed 5 bases from V and 13 bases from J, with 21 bases in between. The sample comprised PBMCs. The genes are TRBV28 and TRBJ2-7; TRBD2 is a possible D gene (7 bases). This receptor was obtained from a human donor in good health (CMV status not recorded). Some clones in this sample may be carry-over from other donors' samples. The CDR3 DNA sequence: TGTGCCAGCAGTAATGGACAGTTGGGACTACATTACTTC. Translation gives CASSNGQLGLHYF.